This T cell receptor beta chain comes out of a study of T cells in Graves' hyperthyroidism and ophthalmopathy. It was uncontrolled infection, other autoimmune disease, pregnancy or lactation that excluded patients. PBMCs came from 8.5 to 10 ml fresh peripheral blood. The source material, RNA transcripts, was used to amplify TCR beta CDR3 regions. First-round RT-PCR of the TCR CDR3 relied on the HTBI primer set. TCRdb ran MiXCR on the multiplex PCR reads and lists one entry per CDR3 protein. The sample includes under 700,000 distinct CDR3 sequences, roughly 17% seen only once; the top ten take approximately 20%. Germline lookup yields CDR1 MNHEY and CDR2 SVGAGI. This CDR3 comprises 14 residues. Trimming at V came to 2 bases and at J to 5 bases, leaving 2 bases not matched to a gene.

The sequencing input was blood. This TCR came from a woman between 18 and 30 years old with Graves' hyperthyroidism. This chain uses TRBV6-5 with TRBJ1-2; 10 nucleotides line up with TRBD1. CDR3 region: CASSYGGQGYGYTF. The CDR3 DNA follows: TGTGCCAGCAGTTACGGGGGACAGGGGTATGGCTACACCTTC.